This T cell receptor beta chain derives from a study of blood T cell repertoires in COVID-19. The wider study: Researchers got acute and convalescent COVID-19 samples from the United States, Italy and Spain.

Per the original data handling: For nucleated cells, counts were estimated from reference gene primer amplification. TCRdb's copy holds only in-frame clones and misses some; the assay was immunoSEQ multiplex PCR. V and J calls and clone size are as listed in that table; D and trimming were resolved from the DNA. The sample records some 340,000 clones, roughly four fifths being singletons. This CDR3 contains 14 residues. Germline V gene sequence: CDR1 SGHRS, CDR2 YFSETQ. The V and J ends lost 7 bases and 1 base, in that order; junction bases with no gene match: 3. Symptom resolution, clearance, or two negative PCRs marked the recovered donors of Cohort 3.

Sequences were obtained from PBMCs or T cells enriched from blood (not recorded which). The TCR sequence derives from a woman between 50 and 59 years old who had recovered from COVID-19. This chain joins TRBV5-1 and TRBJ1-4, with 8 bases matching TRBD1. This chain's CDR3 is CASRTGRTNEKLFF. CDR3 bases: TGCGCCAGCCGGACAGGGAGAACTAATGAAAAACTGTTTTTT.